The 4 T cell receptor beta chains given below trace back to one sample, sequenced in a study of blood T cell repertoires in COVID-19. Data came from immunoSEQ multiplex PCR; TCRdb stores just in-frame clones and leaves some out. The data hold about 62,000 clones, with 88% observed a single time. Source material: peripheral blood. These receptor sequences come from a woman aged 55-70 years with acute or convalescent COVID-19.

V usage is TRBV3-1 (or the pseudogene TRBV3-2) and J usage is TRBJ2-5, with 11 bases aligning to TRBD2. With V trimmed by 4 bases and J by 2 bases, 3 bases remained unmatched. The CDR3 covers 15 residues. The V gene's germline CDR1 is LGHDT and CDR2 YNNKEL (reference sequence). The CDR3 here is CASSRLAGGQETQYF. The CDR3 DNA reads as TGTGCCAGCAGCCGGCTAGCGGGGGGACAAGAGACCCAGTACTTC.

This rearrangement joins TRBV28 to TRBJ1-6; D uncertain. Trimming pared 6 bases from V and 9 bases from J, leaving 18 bases between. The CDR3 spans 15 residues. Germline V gene data show CDR1 as MDHEN and CDR2 as SYDVKM. The CDR3 spells CASRIPRGGSSPLHF. Written as DNA, the CDR3 is TGTGCCAGCAGGATTCCCCGGGGTGGCAGTTCACCCCTCCACTTT.

In this sample, this clone turned up once. The J gene is TRBJ1-6, the V gene TRBV5-6; a possible D gene is TRBD1 (6 bases). The CDR3 runs 15 residues. Germline lookup yields CDR1 SGHDT and CDR2 YYEEEE. Trimming stripped 1 base from V and 10 bases from J, with 15 bases between. The CDR3 DNA is TGTGCCAGCAGCTTGATGGGCAGGGGCCCCTCACCCCTCCACTTT. Protein sequence: CASSLMGRGPSPLHF.

The chain uses TRBV6-1 and TRBJ1-2, with D maybe TRBD1 (5 bases). V lost 2 bases and J 0 bases, leaving 10 bases between the germline ends. This CDR3 comprises 15 residues. Germline V CDR1 and CDR2: MNHNS, SASEGT. The CDR3 protein is CASSELRGANYGYTF. The CDR3 nucleotides read TGTGCCAGCAGTGAACTGCGGGGGGCTAACTATGGCTACACCTTC.